Shown below are 26 T cell receptor beta chains from a single sample sequenced in a study of PD-1 blockade in classical Hodgkin lymphoma. The table came from immunoSEQ multiplex PCR; TCRdb's copy has only in-frame clones and leaves some out. The sample contains just under 40,000 clones, 77% of which appear only once. Specified time point: cycle 4 day 1 (C4D1), after five to seven weeks of nivolumab. Every patient had relapsed following autologous stem cell transplantation, and cohorts differed in brentuximab vedotin exposure. The sequenced sample was peripheral blood mononuclear cells (PBMCs), obtained before the fourth cycle of nivolumab. These receptors were obtained from a human donor with classical Hodgkin lymphoma.

Worth noting for this clone: One junction end does not reproduce the germline sequence, and a read error may be involved. The chain uses TRBV30 and TRBJ2-7, with D maybe TRBD1 (6 bases). The CDR3 runs 14 residues. The germline V gene encodes CDR1 GTSNPN and CDR2 SVGIG (reference sequence). The CDR3 bases are TGTGCCTGGAGTCCCACTTTTAACACAGGGAAAGGGGCTTTC. It is translated as CAWSPTFNTGKGAF.

The V and J genes are TRBV7-2 and TRBJ2-1, with 10 nucleotides matching TRBD2. CDR3 length equals 15 residues. V was pared by 6 bases and J by 0 bases, with 2 bases of the junction left unmatched. Germline-derived CDR1 and CDR2 are SGHTA and FQGNSA. The CDR3 protein is CASRSSGGSYNEQFF. The CDR3 nucleotides are TGTGCCAGCAGGTCTAGCGGGGGCTCCTACAATGAGCAGTTCTTC.

The V gene is TRBV29-1, the J gene TRBJ2-5; 7 nucleotides line up with TRBD1. The CDR3 runs 14 residues. J gave up 4 bases and V 6 bases, and 11 bases lay outside the gene matches. CDR1 and CDR2 (germline): SQVTM, ANQGSEA. The CDR3 nucleotides are TGCAGCGTCGATCGGACAGGCTCGCGAGAGACCCAGTACTTC. This gives the protein CSVDRTGSRETQYF.

The chain employs TRBV28 and TRBJ2-7, with 10 bases aligning to TRBD1. Germline CDR1 reads MDHEN; CDR2 reads SYDVKM. V shed 5 bases, J shed 2 bases, and the junction held 3 bases outside the gene matches. CDR3 length: 14 residues. CDR3 amino acids: CASSGTGETYEQYF. The CDR3 coding sequence is TGTGCCAGCAGTGGGACAGGGGAAACCTACGAGCAGTACTTC. The variable domain in full, with the rest retrieved from reference TRBV28 and TRBJ2-7, is DVKVTQSSRYLVKRTGEKVFLECVQDMDHENMFWYRQDPGLGLRLIYFSYDVKMKEKGDIPEGYSVSREKKERFSLILESASTNQTSMYLCASSGTGETYEQYFGPGTRLTVT.

J is TRBJ2-1 and V is TRBV9; D possibly corresponds to TRBD2 (5 bases). The germline V gene has CDR1 SGDLS and CDR2 YYNGEE. This CDR3 region has 13 residues. Trimming removed 3 bases from V and 8 bases from J, with 12 bases in between. CDR3 sequence (DNA): TGTGCCAGCAGCGACGCCCGGGGTTATGAGCAGTTCTTC. This encodes CASSDARGYEQFF.

V is TRBV19 and J is TRBJ2-2; a possible D gene is TRBD1 (6 bases). Deletions cut 5 bases from V and 3 bases from J, with 16 bases between. The CDR3 contains 16 residues. Germline V gene lookup returns CDR1 LNHDA and CDR2 SQIVND (reference sequence). Here the CDR3 DNA reads TGTGCCAGTAGTGCCAACAGGGTATTGGACACCGGGGAGCTGTTTTTT. Protein sequence: CASSANRVLDTGELFF.

V usage is TRBV7-2 and J usage is TRBJ1-4; no clear D gene. Per the germline V gene, CDR1 is SGHTA and CDR2 is FQGNSA. This CDR3 contains 13 residues. Trimming cost V 5 bases and J 4 bases, with 8 bases left between them. CDR3 nucleotide sequence: TGTGCCAGCAGCCGTCAGGTTAATGAAAAACTGTTTTTT. Translating it yields CASSRQVNEKLFF.

V usage is TRBV5-5 and J usage is TRBJ1-2; TRBD1 matches 7 bases. The V gene end was trimmed by 0 bases and the J gene end by 8 bases; junction bases not matched to a gene: 4. From germline, CDR1 is SGHKS and CDR2 YYEKEE (reference sequence). The CDR3 spans 13 residues. The CDR3 is CASSLVGGDGYTF. The CDR3 region has the DNA TGTGCCAGCAGCTTGGTAGGGGGCGACGGCTACACCTTC. Complete variable domain (other parts from reference TRBV5-5 and TRBJ1-2): DAGVTQSPTHLIKTRGQQVTLRCSPISGHKSVSWYQQVLGQGPQFIFQYYEKEERGRGNFPDRFSARQFPNYSSELNVNALLLGDSALYLCASSLVGGDGYTFGSGTRLTVV.

Only one count was recorded for this clone. This chain links TRBV4-3 with TRBJ2-2; perhaps TRBD1 as D (6 bases). CDR3 size: 16 residues. Germline CDR1 LGHNA, CDR2 YSLEER. The ends were cut back, 2 bases at V and 0 bases at J, with 10 bases in the middle. CDR3 in amino acids: CASSQLGASNTGELFF. CDR3 coding DNA: TGCGCCAGCAGCCAATTGGGGGCCTCGAACACCGGGGAGCTGTTTTTT.

This chain connects TRBV19 to TRBJ2-2; no firm D call. V lost 6 bases, J lost 10 bases, and 18 bases lay in between. Germline lookup yields CDR1 LNHDA and CDR2 SQIVND (reference sequence). This CDR3 is 14 amino acids long. In DNA form, the CDR3 reads TGTGCCAGTAGATATAACCTTCCGGCGGAGGAGCTGTTTTTT. This translates into CASRYNLPAEELFF. The full variable domain, rest sourced from reference TRBV19 and TRBJ2-2, is DGGITQSPKYLFRKEGQNVTLSCEQNLNHDAMYWYRQDPGQGLRLIYYSQIVNDFQKGDIAEGYSVSREKKESFPLTVTSAQKNPTAFYLCASRYNLPAEELFFGEGSRLTVL.

The chain couples TRBV29-1 to TRBJ2-7; tentatively, D is TRBD1 (6 bases). Germline V gene lookup returns CDR1 SQVTM and CDR2 ANQGSEA. V was trimmed by 4 bases and J by 7 bases, leaving 14 bases between them. The CDR3 runs 12 residues. The CDR3 DNA follows: TGCAGCGTTGGGGGCAGGGGTTATGAGCAGTACTTC. This sequence encodes CSVGGRGYEQYF.

The CDR3 is CASSEDVTGKSVQYF. The DNA for the CDR3 is TGTGCCAGCAGTGAAGATGTTACAGGGAAGTCTGTGCAGTACTTC. The chain uses TRBV6-1 and TRBJ2-7; TRBD1 might be the D (6 bases). V was cut by 1 base and J by 9 bases, with 19 bases left in between. This CDR3 contains 15 residues. Germline V gene data show CDR1 as MNHNS and CDR2 as SASEGT.

The chain uses TRBV7-9 and TRBJ1-4; TRBD1 aligns across 8 bases. Losses at the gene ends were 5 bases for V and 8 bases for J; bases not matched to a gene: 4. This CDR3 is built from 13 residues. Looked up from germline, CDR1 is SEHNR and CDR2 is FQNEAQ (reference sequence). The CDR3 sequence: CASSATGGEKLFF. The CDR3 DNA sequence: TGTGCCAGCAGCGCAACAGGGGGAGAAAAACTGTTTTTT.

V and J are TRBV11-2 and TRBJ2-5; unclear D gene. The CDR3 runs to 12 residues. From germline, CDR1 is SGHAT and CDR2 FQNNGV. V was cut by 2 bases and J by 10 bases, with 11 bases left in between. The CDR3 protein is CASSLTLGVQYF. CDR3 nucleotides: TGTGCCAGCAGCTTAACGTTAGGAGTCCAGTACTTC.

The rearrangement uses TRBV14 and TRBJ1-2; D not resolved. This CDR3 contains 14 residues. The V gene's germline CDR1 is SGHDN and CDR2 FVKESK. V shed 4 bases and J shed 2 bases, with 11 bases lying between them. The CDR3 DNA reads TGTGCCAGCAGCCCCGAGGTTTGGAACTATGGCTACACCTTC. This translates into CASSPEVWNYGYTF.

The chain is built from TRBV5-1 and TRBJ1-1, with TRBD1 as a possible D gene (6 bases). The CDR3 sequence is 15 residues long. CDR1 is SGHRS, CDR2 YFSETQ, per germline. The V gene lost 4 bases and the J gene lost 1 base, with 14 bases spanning the gap. The DNA of the CDR3 is TGCGCCAGCAGCAGGGGGACCGACACGAACACTGAAGCTTTCTTT. This translates into CASSRGTDTNTEAFF.

The chain combines TRBV5-1 with TRBJ2-2, with 9 nucleotides matching TRBD1. This CDR3 has 17 residues. Germline trimming cut 0 bases from V and 7 bases from J; bases unmatched to any gene: 10. Germline CDR1 SGHRS, CDR2 YFSETQ. The CDR3 DNA is TGCGCCAGCAGCTTGGTTCCCGACAGGGGGTCGTTCGGGGAGCTGTTTTTT. As protein: CASSLVPDRGSFGELFF.

The J gene is TRBJ1-6, the V gene TRBV30, with 7 positions matching TRBD1. Germline CDR1 is GTSNPN and CDR2 is SVGIG (reference sequence). The CDR3 has 17 amino acids. J gave up 5 bases and V 0 bases, and 10 bases lay outside the gene matches. The CDR3 loop is CAWSVQAGGWDNSPLHF. The CDR3 coding sequence is TGTGCCTGGAGTGTACAGGCAGGGGGATGGGATAATTCACCCCTCCACTTT.

This rearrangement joins TRBV6-1 to TRBJ2-3; TRBD2 matches 7 bases. The CDR3 contains 14 residues. Per the germline V gene, CDR1 is MNHNS and CDR2 is SASEGT. V was pared by 7 bases and J by 3 bases, with 7 bases of the junction left unmatched. CDR3 bases: TGTGCCAGCACTATTACTAGCGAGACAGATACGCAGTATTTT. Its translation is CASTITSETDTQYF.

This chain joins TRBV6-5 and TRBJ2-7, with 9 bases lining up with TRBD1. Germline assignment: CDR1 MNHEY and CDR2 SVGAGI. V shed 6 bases and J 5 bases; nucleotides not matched to a gene: 8. This CDR3 has 14 amino acids. In DNA form, the CDR3 reads TGTGCCAGCAGGCATGAACAGGGGGCTAACGAGCAGTACTTC. Protein sequence: CASRHEQGANEQYF.

The chain carries TRBV5-1 and TRBJ1-2; tentatively, D is TRBD1 (6 bases). V was shortened by 0 bases and J by 5 bases, with 17 bases between the two germline ends. The CDR3 has 16 residues. Germline values: CDR1 SGHRS, CDR2 YFSETQ. The CDR3 protein is CASSLAEKTGQYGYTF. The CDR3 DNA is TGCGCCAGCAGCTTGGCGGAAAAGACGGGACAATATGGCTACACCTTC.

The chain links TRBV7-2 to TRBJ1-3; D not certain. V lost 2 bases and J lost 7, with 9 bases in between. In germline, CDR1 is SGHTA, CDR2 FQGNSA. This CDR3 contains 13 residues. CDR3 region: CASSLSSSNTIYF. In DNA, the CDR3 is TGTGCCAGCAGCTTATCCTCGTCGAACACCATATATTTT.

The CDR3 nucleotides are TGTGCCTGGAGTGCACGGGACAGGGCCTCCTACGAGCAGTACTTC. Its translation is CAWSARDRASYEQYF. The chain has TRBV30 and TRBJ2-7; 9 bases line up with TRBD1. Germline loops: CDR1 GTSNPN, CDR2 SVGIG (reference sequence). Unmatched junction bases numbered 4, after V lost 1 base and J lost 0 bases. This CDR3 comprises 15 residues.

This clone was detected a few times. The gene calls are TRBV5-1 and TRBJ2-7; no definite D call. CDR1 SGHRS and CDR2 YFSETQ come from the germline V gene. V was pared by 0 bases and J by 0 bases, with 7 bases between. The length of the CDR3 is 14 residues. CDR3 coding DNA: TGCGCCAGCAGCTTGGCCCAGGTCTCCTACGAGCAGTACTTC. Translation: CASSLAQVSYEQYF.

In nucleotides, the CDR3 is TGCGCCAGCAGCTTGGGGAGGACAGCCCCTAGCTACGAGCAGTACTTC. The encoded protein is CASSLGRTAPSYEQYF. The rearrangement joins TRBV5-1 to TRBJ2-7; a possible D gene is TRBD1 (6 bases). The length of the CDR3 is 16 residues. Germline V CDR1 and CDR2: SGHRS, YFSETQ. V was pared by 0 bases and J by 3 bases, with 16 bases between.

J is TRBJ2-3 and V is TRBV5-4, with 8 bases lining up with TRBD1. CDR1 SGHNT and CDR2 YYREEE come from the germline V gene (reference sequence). With 0 bases clipped from V and 0 bases from J, the junction kept 6 bases outside the gene matches. This CDR3 has 17 residues. The CDR3 protein is CASSLASGQGSTDTQYF. The CDR3 DNA reads as TGTGCCAGCAGCTTGGCTTCTGGACAGGGAAGCACAGATACGCAGTATTTT.